The 5 T cell receptor beta chains in this list originate from one sample, sequenced in a study of T cells in Graves' hyperthyroidism and ophthalmopathy. The CDR3 regions of TCR beta were amplified from RNA transcripts. Primed by the HTBI set, a first-round RT-PCR was run on the TCR CDR3. One entry per CDR3 protein results from TCRdb running MiXCR on the multiplex PCR reads. The table includes hundreds of thousands of distinct CDR3 sequences, 15% to 20% detected once. The sequenced sample consisted of blood. These receptors all stem from a woman under 40 with Graves' hyperthyroidism.

As for this clonotype: Relative to the germline gene, one junction end is altered; a read error may explain this. This chain joins TRBV14 and TRBJ2-1; D not resolved. Germline V gives CDR1 SGHDN, CDR2 FVKESK. This CDR3 contains 12 residues. The CDR3 DNA follows: TGTGCCAGCAGCCCGTCCTGGGATGAGGAGTTCTTC. Translated: CASSPSWDEEFF.

The chain combines TRBV10-3 with TRBJ1-1, with TRBD1 matching over 8 bases. From germline, CDR1 is ENHRY and CDR2 SYGVKD. V lost 10 bases, J lost 5 bases, and 9 bases stayed unmatched. The CDR3 spans 13 residues. The CDR3: CATRTGGLTEAFF. DNA of the CDR3: TGTGCCACTCGAACAGGGGGTTTAACTGAAGCTTTCTTT.

This clonotype turned up a few times. V usage is TRBV5-1 and J usage is TRBJ2-7; D is unclear. Germline values: CDR1 SGHRS, CDR2 YFSETQ. The CDR3 has 16 residues. The germline V and J ends were trimmed by 0 bases and 3 bases, with 16 bases remaining between them. The CDR3 nucleotides are TGCGCCAGCAGCTTGGCAGGTGTGGGTTTGGGCTACGAGCAGTACTTC. It translates to CASSLAGVGLGYEQYF.

To note about this clonotype: With a much larger clone just one base away, this may be a read error. The chain combines TRBV28 with TRBJ2-7; TRBD2 agrees at 13 bases. There are 15 residues in the CDR3. Germline CDR1 is MDHEN and CDR2 is SYDVKM. The trim removed 6 bases at V and 7 bases at J, leaving 9 bases unmatched. The CDR3 DNA reads TGTGCCAGCAGACCCGGGACTAGCGGGATTAGTGAGCAGTACTTC. Translating it yields CASRPGTSGISEQYF.

This clonotype was counted between two and nine times. The chain recombines TRBV29-1 with TRBJ1-2, with a weak D call TRBD1 (6 bases). The germline gives CDR1 SQVTM, CDR2 ANQGSEA. This CDR3 comprises 12 residues. CDR3 in amino acids: CALGGEGYGYTF. CDR3 nucleotide sequence: TGCGCTCTAGGGGGGGAAGGGTATGGCTACACCTTC.